Shown below are 21 T cell receptor beta chains from a single sample sequenced in a study of Graves' ophthalmopathy and Graves' hyperthyroidism. The study amplified TCR beta CDR3 regions using RNA transcripts. HTBI-primed RT-PCR formed the first round, and a multiplex PCR formed the second. A single record per CDR3 protein comes from TCRdb applying MiXCR to the multiplex PCR reads. The sample lists hundreds of thousands of distinct CDR3 sequences, around 40% occurring once. Material: peripheral blood. All receptors come from an adult man with Graves' ophthalmopathy.

This rearrangement joins TRBV20-1 to TRBJ2-3; 7 bases fit TRBD2. Germline CDR1 and CDR2: DFQATT and SNEGSKA (reference sequence). V dropped 6 bases and J dropped 5; count of bases not matched to a gene: 17. This CDR3 region has 16 residues. The CDR3 DNA reads as TGCAGTGCCTCCCCCCCCAGCGGGAAGGGTGGAGATACGCAGTATTTT. Protein product: CSASPPSGKGGDTQYF.

This clonotype was recorded many times. The rearrangement links TRBV9 to TRBJ1-1, with D perhaps TRBD1 (5 bases). The CDR3 contains 13 residues. Germline CDR1 and CDR2: SGDLS and YYNGEE. V dropped 0 bases and J dropped 4 bases, with 7 bases sitting between them. CDR3 sequence (DNA): TGTGCCAGCAGCGTAGGTACAGGCACTGAAGCTTTCTTT. Protein product: CASSVGTGTEAFF.

This clonotype was counted only a few times. V usage is TRBV25-1 and J usage is TRBJ1-1; 8 bases are a match to TRBD1. The length of the CDR3 is 15 residues. The germline gives CDR1 MGHDK, CDR2 SYGVNS. Germline trimming cut 6 bases from V and 4 bases from J; bases unmatched to any gene: 10. The CDR3 region has the DNA TGTGCCAGCAGCGCGAACAGGGGGAGGGGCACTGAAGCTTTCTTT. It yields the protein CASSANRGRGTEAFF.

The rearrangement uses TRBV5-4 and TRBJ1-6; 7 nucleotides line up with TRBD1. This CDR3 comprises 13 residues. Trimming removed 9 bases from V and 6 bases from J; junction bases left unmatched: 6. Germline V CDR1 and CDR2: SGHNT, YYREEE (reference sequence). The CDR3 nucleotides read TGTGCCACCCACCCAGGGGGTAATTCACCCCTCCACTTT. As protein: CATHPGGNSPLHF.

The rearrangement links TRBV12-3 or TRBV12-4 to TRBJ2-7; 7 bases are shared with TRBD1. Losses at the gene ends were 5 bases for V and 7 bases for J; bases not matched to a gene: 11. CDR3 length: 14 amino acids. CDR3 DNA: TGTGCCAGCAGTACGGGACAGCTGGCTAGGGAGCAGTACTTC. Protein: CASSTGQLAREQYF.

The sample holds one count of this clonotype. This chain links TRBV29-1 with TRBJ2-5, with D maybe TRBD1 (6 bases). Trimming pared 8 bases from V and 2 bases from J, leaving 18 bases between. The CDR3 has 14 amino acids. Per the germline V gene, CDR1 is SQVTM and CDR2 is ANQGSEA. The CDR3 reads CSYTRDTPQETQYF. The CDR3 bases are TGCAGCTACACAAGGGACACACCTCAAGAGACCCAGTACTTC.

At least ten counts were recorded for this clonotype. This chain connects TRBV12-3 or TRBV12-4 to TRBJ2-2; no firm D call. CDR3 size: 12 residues. Trimming took off 3 bases at V and 7 bases at J, with 6 bases between the two ends. The DNA of the CDR3 is TGTGCCAGCAGTTTGTTAGACGGGGAGCTGTTTTTT. Protein sequence: CASSLLDGELFF.

This chain joins TRBV15 and TRBJ2-1; TRBD2 agrees at 7 bases. The CDR3 is made up of 15 amino acids. From germline, CDR1 is LNHNV and CDR2 YYDKDF (reference sequence). The junction had 4 bases not matched to a gene; V was cut back by 0 bases and J by 5 bases. The CDR3 DNA reads as TGTGCCACCAGCAGAGAGGGAGGGCTAGACAATGAGCAGTTCTTC. The encoded protein is CATSREGGLDNEQFF. The entire variable domain, with the rest obtained from reference TRBV15 and TRBJ2-1, is as follows: DAMVIQNPRYQVTQFGKPVTLSCSQTLNHNVMYWYQQKSSQAPKLLFHYYDKDFNNEADTPDNFQSRRPNTSFCFLDIRSPGLGDTAMYLCATSREGGLDNEQFFGPGTRLTVL.

This clonotype was recorded many times. V usage is TRBV10-2 and J usage is TRBJ2-7; D not certain. The CDR3 is 15 residues long. Trimming shortened V by 8 bases and J by 2 bases, and 19 bases separated the two germline ends. Germline V CDR1 and CDR2: WSHSY, SAAADI. The CDR3 is CASRPGEVSTYEQYF. The DNA for the CDR3 is TGCGCCAGCCGCCCCGGCGAAGTCTCCACCTACGAGCAGTACTTC.

This clonotype has at least ten counts. V is TRBV20-1 and J is TRBJ1-1, with D possibly TRBD1 on 6 matching bases. The CDR3 consists of 13 residues. Trimming pared 4 bases from V and 3 bases from J, leaving 12 bases between. Germline-derived CDR1 and CDR2 are DFQATT and SNEGSKA (reference sequence). The CDR3 sequence: CSAKQGGDTEAFF. The CDR3 bases are TGCAGTGCTAAACAGGGAGGGGACACTGAAGCTTTCTTT.

CDR3 region: CASSSQTSHSLPYEQYF. The CDR3 DNA reads TGTGCCAGCAGCTCGCAGACCTCACATTCACTTCCCTACGAGCAGTACTTC. The chain employs TRBV5-4 and TRBJ2-7; no reliable D call. The CDR3 contains 17 residues. Germline V lookup: CDR1 SGHNT, CDR2 YYREEE (reference sequence). Trimming pared 3 bases from V and 2 bases from J, leaving 21 bases between.

Worth noting for this clonotype: One end of the junction fails to match germline, which may point to a read error. The chain employs TRBV10-3 and TRBJ2-7; a weak D match, TRBD2 (7 bases). The CDR3 totals 14 residues. The germline V gene has CDR1 ENHRY and CDR2 SYGVKD. Here the CDR3 DNA reads TGTGCCAGCAGTCCGGGGAGGGGGAGAGCCGAGCAGTACTTC. Amino acids: CASSPGRGRAEQYF.

Ten or more counts support this clonotype. The chain carries TRBV10-2 and TRBJ2-5; no firm D call. Germline values: CDR1 WSHSY, CDR2 SAAADI. The CDR3 runs to 13 residues. Trimming left V 2 bases short and J 3 bases short, with 7 bases between. The DNA for the CDR3 is TGCGCCAGCAGTGAGGTGGGGAAAGAGACCCAGTACTTC. Amino acid sequence: CASSEVGKETQYF.

This clonotype showed up just a few times. The rearrangement uses TRBV5-8 and TRBJ2-7; the D gene is possibly TRBD2 (5 bases). The CDR3 totals 15 residues. Germline loops: CDR1 SGHTS, CDR2 YDEGEE. Deletions cut 0 bases from V and 6 bases from J, with 16 bases between. The CDR3 sequence: CASSLELVGVGEQYF. CDR3 sequence (DNA): TGTGCCAGCAGCTTGGAATTGGTGGGAGTCGGCGAGCAGTACTTC.

The chain has TRBV7-9 and TRBJ2-7, with 11 bases that match TRBD1. The J segment lost 4 bases and the V segment lost 6 bases, leaving 17 bases of the junction unmatched. This CDR3 spans 18 amino acids. The germline gives CDR1 SEHNR, CDR2 FQNEAQ (reference sequence). The CDR3 DNA follows: TGTGCCAGCAGTGCCTCGCGGGGCTGGACAGGGGGCGAATACGAGCAGTACTTC. It codes for CASSASRGWTGGEYEQYF.

About this clonotype itself: This clone may be a read error of a much larger clone one base away. The genes are TRBV7-2 and TRBJ2-2; tentative D call: TRBD2 (5 bases). Per germline, CDR1 SGHTA and CDR2 FQGNSA. The CDR3 has 15 amino acids. CDR3 bases: TGTGCCAGCAGCTTAGTGAGGGCGAACACCGGGGAGCCGTTTTTT. Protein: CASSLVRANTGEPFF. Full variable domain (missing parts from reference TRBV7-2 and TRBJ2-2): GAGVSQSPSNKVTEKGKDVELRCDPISGHTALYWYRQSLGQGLEFLIYFQGNSAPDKSGLPSDRFSAERTGGSVSTLTIQRTQQEDSAVYLCASSLVRANTGEPFFGEGSRLTVL.

V gene TRBV20-1 combines with J gene TRBJ2-7; 8 nucleotides match TRBD2. V gave up 0 bases and J gave up 2 bases; unmatched junction bases: 3. The CDR3 extends over 14 amino acids. The germline gives CDR1 DFQATT, CDR2 SNEGSKA (reference sequence). This CDR3 reads CSARDPGGAYEQYF. In DNA, the CDR3 is TGCAGTGCTAGAGATCCCGGGGGGGCCTACGAGCAGTACTTC.

The chain employs TRBV7-9 and TRBJ1-4; 8 nucleotides agree with TRBD1. Germline V gene sequence: CDR1 SEHNR, CDR2 FQNEAQ (reference sequence). The CDR3 extends over 14 amino acids. After removal of 2 bases from V and 7 bases from J, the junction contained 3 bases not matched to a gene. CDR3 loop: CASSLMTGVEKLFF. For the CDR3, the DNA is TGTGCCAGCAGCTTAATGACAGGGGTTGAAAAACTGTTTTTT. The full variable domain, completed using reference TRBV7-9 and TRBJ1-4, is DTGVSQNPRHKITKRGQNVTFRCDPISEHNRLYWYRQTLGQGPEFLTYFQNEAQLEKSRLLSDRFSAERPKGSFSTLEIQRTEQGDSAMYLCASSLMTGVEKLFFGSGTQLSVL.

The V call is TRBV29-1, the J call TRBJ2-7; no clear D. Between the trimmed V and J ends, which lost 3 bases and 4 bases, there was a span of 13 bases. CDR1 and CDR2 (germline): SQVTM, ANQGSEA. The length of the CDR3 is 13 residues. The CDR3 nucleotides read TGCAGCGTTGAGGGCCTGAACATGTACGAGCAGTACTTC. It is translated as CSVEGLNMYEQYF.

This clonotype has only a few counts. This rearrangement joins TRBV7-3 to TRBJ1-6, with 7 positions matching TRBD1. The junction had 13 bases not matched to a gene; V was cut back by 2 bases and J by 6 bases. The CDR3 has 18 residues. Germline V gives CDR1 SGHTA, CDR2 FQGTGA. The CDR3 loop reads CASSLAGGSGDSNSPLHF. In DNA form, the CDR3 reads TGTGCCAGCAGCTTAGCCGGCGGATCCGGGGACAGTAATTCACCCCTCCACTTT.

This clonotype turned up a few times. The chain recombines TRBV7-9 with TRBJ2-5, with 8 bases aligning to TRBD1. With V trimmed by 4 bases and J by 1 base, 11 bases remained unmatched. Germline CDR1 is SEHNR and CDR2 is FQNEAQ (reference sequence). CDR3 size: 17 residues. CDR3 DNA: TGTGCCAGCAGCTCGAACTCAGACAGGGGATTCCAAGAGACCCAGTACTTC. As protein: CASSSNSDRGFQETQYF. The entire variable domain, with the rest obtained from reference TRBV7-9 and TRBJ2-5, is as follows: DTGVSQNPRHKITKRGQNVTFRCDPISEHNRLYWYRQTLGQGPEFLTYFQNEAQLEKSRLLSDRFSAERPKGSFSTLEIQRTEQGDSAMYLCASSSNSDRGFQETQYFGPGTRLLVL.